Below, 30 T cell receptor beta chains from the same sample are listed, as sequenced in a study of T-cell memory formation after mild COVID-19. TCRdb reprocessed the 5' RACE reads with MiXCR, giving one entry per CDR3 protein. The table has around 300,000 distinct CDR3 sequences, approximately 19% seen once; the top ten hold approximately 22%. Sequencing input: PBMCs or a T cell subset sorted from them (not recorded which). These receptors all stem from a man between 18 and 29 years old who had mild COVID-19 (a few samples of this study predate the infection). Cell type and time point are not known.

This CDR3 reads CASKPPFGVGANVLTF. The CDR3 nucleotides are TGTGCCAGCAAGCCCCCCTTCGGGGTTGGGGCCAACGTCCTGACTTTC. The chain employs TRBV7-9 and TRBJ2-6; D is perhaps TRBD2 (5 bases). Germline loops: CDR1 SEHNR, CDR2 FQNEAQ (reference sequence). The CDR3 loop spans 16 amino acids. The germline V and J ends were trimmed by 7 bases and 3 bases, with 16 bases remaining between them.

There are a few counts of this clonotype. The chain couples TRBV10-2 to TRBJ2-3; D gene unclear. Trimming left V 8 bases short and J 3 bases short, with 12 bases between. The CDR3 sequence is 13 residues long. Germline assignment: CDR1 WSHSY and CDR2 SAAADI. DNA of the CDR3: TGCGCCAGCGGGGTACGAAGTACAGATACGCAGTATTTT. The encoded protein is CASGVRSTDTQYF.

CDR3 sequence reads: CASNVADTQYF. CDR3 DNA sequence: TGTGCCAGCAACGTCGCAGATACGCAGTATTTT. This chain connects TRBV13 to TRBJ2-3; D remains unclear. The germline V gene has CDR1 PRHDT and CDR2 FYEKMQ (reference sequence). The CDR3 has 11 residues. Trimming stripped 7 bases from V and 4 bases from J, with 6 bases between.

In its sample, this clonotype was seen a few times. The J gene is TRBJ2-5, the V gene TRBV4-1, with a weak D call TRBD2 (5 bases). V was pared by 4 bases and J by 5 bases, with 14 bases between. CDR1 is MGHRA, CDR2 YSYEKL, per germline. CDR3 length: 14 residues. CDR3 nucleotides: TGCGCCAGCAGCCGGCCGTCTAGGAGGGAGACCCAGTACTTC. Translation gives CASSRPSRRETQYF.

This chain connects TRBV20-1 to TRBJ2-7; D perhaps matches TRBD2 (5 bases). CDR1 is DFQATT and CDR2 is SNEGSKA in the germline V gene (reference sequence). The CDR3 contains 16 residues. Trimming removed 5 bases at V and 0 bases at J, with 20 bases between. The CDR3 DNA reads as TGCAGTGCTCAGGATTGGATAGGGAGTGGCTCCTACGAGCAGTACTTC. This encodes CSAQDWIGSGSYEQYF.

This chain connects TRBV11-2 to TRBJ2-5, with 7 bases that match TRBD2. This CDR3 comprises 14 residues. Germline V gene lookup returns CDR1 SGHAT and CDR2 FQNNGV. V shed 2 bases, J shed 5 bases, and the junction held 5 bases outside the gene matches. The CDR3 sequence: CASSLSGGGETQYF. The CDR3 DNA reads TGTGCCAGCAGCTTATCGGGGGGAGGGGAGACCCAGTACTTC. The full variable domain, with the rest looked up from reference TRBV11-2 and TRBJ2-5, is EAGVAQSPRYKIIEKRQSVAFWCNPISGHATLYWYQQILGQGPKLLIQFQNNGVVDDSQLPKDRFSAERLKGVDSTLKIQPAKLEDSAVYLCASSLSGGGETQYFGPGTRLLVL.

This clonotype appeared a few times. This sequence joins TRBV5-1 and TRBJ2-1; D assignment may be TRBD1 or TRBD2 (5 bases each). The germline gives CDR1 SGHRS, CDR2 YFSETQ. This CDR3 spans 15 amino acids. The germline V and J ends were trimmed by 3 bases and 0 bases, with 10 bases remaining between them. The chain's CDR3 is CASSSGTGSYNEQFF. DNA of the CDR3: TGCGCCAGCAGCTCCGGGACGGGCTCCTACAATGAGCAGTTCTTC.

This chain uses TRBV7-2 with TRBJ2-1, with 8 positions matching TRBD1. V lost 5 bases, J lost 2 bases, and 5 bases stayed unmatched. The CDR3 runs to 15 residues. CDR1 and CDR2 from the germline V gene are SGHTA and FQGNSA. The CDR3 region has the DNA TGTGCCAGCAGCACCCAGGGACAGGCCTACAATGAGCAGTTCTTC. This sequence encodes CASSTQGQAYNEQFF. The full variable domain, in which reference TRBV7-2 and TRBJ2-1 provide the parts outside the CDR3, is GAGVSQSPSNKVTEKGKDVELRCDPISGHTALYWYRQSLGQGLEFLIYFQGNSAPDKSGLPSDRFSAERTGGSVSTLTIQRTQQEDSAVYLCASSTQGQAYNEQFFGPGTRLTVL.

The genes are TRBV5-1 and TRBJ2-2, with D hard to call. The CDR3 has 15 residues. Per germline, CDR1 SGHRS and CDR2 YFSETQ. With 5 bases removed from V and 1 base from J, the gap between germline ends came to 12 bases. The CDR3 here is CASSSGHWNTGELFF. The CDR3 coding sequence is TGCGCCAGCAGTTCTGGGCACTGGAACACCGGGGAGCTGTTTTTT.

This clonotype has just a few counts. V usage is TRBV5-1 and J usage is TRBJ2-5; 10 positions agree with TRBD2. Germline values: CDR1 SGHRS, CDR2 YFSETQ. V was pared by 0 bases and J by 3 bases, with 5 bases of the junction left unmatched. This CDR3 has 16 residues. The CDR3 DNA follows: TGCGCCAGCAGCTTGGGAGCGGGGGGGTCGGAAGAGACCCAGTACTTC. This gives the protein CASSLGAGGSEETQYF.

The chain carries TRBV11-2 and TRBJ1-6; no clear D gene. CDR1 SGHAT and CDR2 FQNNGV come from the germline V gene. The CDR3 runs 13 residues. The V gene lost 5 bases and the J gene lost 11 bases, with 13 bases spanning the gap. CDR3 nucleotide sequence: TGTGCCAGCAGCCCAGCCCCAAGAACACCCCTCCACTTT. As protein: CASSPAPRTPLHF.

The chain couples TRBV7-7 to TRBJ2-5; 11 bases are shared with TRBD2. J was trimmed by 4 bases and V by 5 bases; bases with no gene match: 6. Germline V gene data show CDR1 as SSHAT and CDR2 as FNYEAQ (reference sequence). The CDR3 extends over 15 amino acids. The DNA for the CDR3 is TGTGCCAGCAGCCCCCAGGGGACTAGCGGAGAGACCCAGTACTTC. Translation gives CASSPQGTSGETQYF.

This sequence joins TRBV7-2 and TRBJ1-2; no clear D gene. The CDR3 totals 17 residues. V was clipped by 2 bases and J by 2 bases, with 18 bases between them. Per the germline V gene, CDR1 is SGHTA and CDR2 is FQGNSA. The CDR3: CASSLPRWRERNYGYTF. CDR3 nucleotide sequence: TGTGCCAGCAGCTTACCACGGTGGAGAGAACGAAACTATGGCTACACCTTC.

The chain uses TRBV11-2 and TRBJ1-1; tentative D call: TRBD1 (5 bases). The germline V gene has CDR1 SGHAT and CDR2 FQNNGV. The CDR3 has 13 amino acids. Trimming removed 7 bases from V and 4 bases from J, with 13 bases in between. CDR3 DNA: TGTGCCAGCATTTTTTGGGGGGGCACTGAAGCTTTCTTT. Translation: CASIFWGGTEAFF.

The chain joins TRBV7-7 to TRBJ2-1; D is undetermined. Trimming took off 2 bases at V and 8 bases at J, with 13 bases between the two ends. Germline CDR1 reads SSHAT; CDR2 reads FNYEAQ (reference sequence). This CDR3 spans 14 amino acids. The CDR3 sequence is CASSLLDRNDEQFF. The CDR3 coding sequence is TGTGCCAGCAGCTTATTGGACCGCAATGATGAGCAGTTCTTC.

This clonotype was detected only a few times. The chain couples TRBV28 to TRBJ2-3; possibly TRBD1 for D (6 bases). Germline V gene data show CDR1 as MDHEN and CDR2 as SYDVKM. With 5 bases removed from V and 2 bases from J, the gap between germline ends came to 14 bases. The CDR3 loop spans 15 amino acids. The CDR3 nucleotides read TGTGCCAGCAGTAACGGTGGGACAAACACAGATACGCAGTATTTT. This gives the protein CASSNGGTNTDTQYF.

This clonotype was picked up many times. This rearrangement joins TRBV7-2 to TRBJ2-2; D is ambiguous. Germline V gene lookup returns CDR1 SGHTA and CDR2 FQGNSA. The length of the CDR3 is 14 residues. Trimming pared 1 base from V and 0 bases from J, leaving 3 bases between. CDR3 coding DNA: TGTGCCAGCAGCTTAGACCCGAACACCGGGGAGCTGTTTTTT. This sequence encodes CASSLDPNTGELFF.

The chain couples TRBV15 to TRBJ2-3, with D perhaps TRBD2 (5 bases). CDR1 LNHNV and CDR2 YYDKDF come from the germline V gene (reference sequence). V gave up 0 bases and J gave up 5 bases, with 9 bases separating them. The CDR3 runs 14 residues. CDR3 nucleotides: TGTGCCACCAGCAGAGACGGACTGGAAGATACGCAGTATTTT. It translates to CATSRDGLEDTQYF.

This clonotype is a singleton in its sample. This sequence joins TRBV7-9 and TRBJ1-6; TRBD1 is a possible D gene (5 bases). The CDR3 has 11 amino acids. Germline V gene data show CDR1 as SEHNR and CDR2 as FQNEAQ (reference sequence). V gave up 6 bases and J gave up 13 bases, with 10 bases separating them. CDR3 residues: CASSPRDPLHF. The CDR3 bases are TGTGCCAGCAGTCCTAGGGACCCCCTCCACTTT.

The V gene is TRBV5-4, the J gene TRBJ2-2, with D perhaps TRBD2 (7 bases). V lost 5 bases to trimming and J lost 6 bases, with 20 bases between them. Germline assignment: CDR1 SGHNT and CDR2 YYREEE (reference sequence). This CDR3 spans 16 amino acids. The CDR3 region has the DNA TGTGCCAGCAGTCCTGGGGGGGCGAGATTAGCCGGGGAGCTGTTTTTT. Its protein product is CASSPGGARLAGELFF.

A few counts support this clonotype. This chain joins TRBV20-1 and TRBJ1-2, with TRBD1 as a possible D gene (6 bases). The CDR3 consists of 15 residues. Deletions cut 1 base from V and 3 bases from J, with 15 bases between. Germline CDR1 reads DFQATT; CDR2 reads SNEGSKA (reference sequence). The CDR3 is CSARAYREGDYGYTF. CDR3 in DNA: TGCAGTGCTAGAGCTTACAGGGAGGGGGACTATGGCTACACCTTC.

This clonotype was seen more than once but under ten times. The V call is TRBV7-9, the J call TRBJ2-7; 7 positions agree with TRBD2. V lost 6 bases, J lost 0 bases, and 17 bases stayed unmatched. In germline, CDR1 is SEHNR, CDR2 FQNEAQ (reference sequence). The CDR3 covers 18 residues. CDR3 nucleotides: TGTGCCAGCAGTAGCGGGCCGACGGTAAAGACGAGCTCCTACGAGCAGTACTTC. Translated: CASSSGPTVKTSSYEQYF.

This clonotype turned up a few times. This sequence joins TRBV18 and TRBJ2-3; D might be TRBD2 (7 bases). V lost 3 bases to trimming and J lost 5 bases, with 18 bases between them. Germline values: CDR1 KGHSH, CDR2 LQKENI. The CDR3 loop spans 16 amino acids. CDR3 sequence (DNA): TGTGCCAGCTCACCGTCGGGGCGGGGGCCTCAAGATACGCAGTATTTT. Amino acids: CASSPSGRGPQDTQYF.

This rearrangement joins TRBV25-1 to TRBJ2-7; possibly TRBD1 or TRBD2 for D (5 bases each). Germline V gene data show CDR1 as MGHDK and CDR2 as SYGVNS. The CDR3 has 12 residues. Deletions cut 6 bases from V and 3 bases from J, with 9 bases between. The CDR3 sequence: CASSGTFYEQYF. CDR3 in DNA: TGTGCCAGCAGCGGGACGTTCTACGAGCAGTACTTC.

This clonotype was recorded a few times. The V gene is TRBV5-6, the J gene TRBJ2-3; D is unclear. V was cut by 4 bases and J by 2 bases, with 14 bases left in between. The CDR3 runs 15 residues. From germline, CDR1 is SGHDT and CDR2 YYEEEE. CDR3 in DNA: TGTGCCAGCAGCCCACTCATCAGCTACACAGATACGCAGTATTTT. Its translation: CASSPLISYTDTQYF. The full variable domain, completed using reference TRBV5-6 and TRBJ2-3, is DAGVTQSPTHLIKTRGQQVTLRCSPKSGHDTVSWYQQALGQGPQFIFQYYEEEERQRGNFPDRFSGHQFPNYSSELNVNALLLGDSALYLCASSPLISYTDTQYFGPGTRLTVL.

The table lists this clonotype with a few counts. The CDR3 region is CASSWAPGYGELFF. CDR3 bases: TGTGCCAGCAGCTGGGCTCCAGGGTACGGGGAGCTGTTTTTT. The V and J genes are TRBV7-2 and TRBJ2-2; maybe TRBD1 (5 bases). Between the trimmed V and J ends, which lost 4 bases and 7 bases, there was a span of 13 bases. The CDR3 extends over 14 amino acids. Germline V gene lookup returns CDR1 SGHTA and CDR2 FQGNSA. Combining the CDR3 with reference TRBV7-2 and TRBJ2-2 gives the whole variable domain GAGVSQSPSNKVTEKGKDVELRCDPISGHTALYWYRQSLGQGLEFLIYFQGNSAPDKSGLPSDRFSAERTGGSVSTLTIQRTQQEDSAVYLCASSWAPGYGELFFGEGSRLTVL.

The chain is built from TRBV6-2 or TRBV6-3 and TRBJ1-1; D remains unclear. Germline CDR1 reads MNHEY; CDR2 reads SVGEGT. CDR3 length: 14 amino acids. Trimming removed 0 bases at V and 3 bases at J, with 8 bases between. Here the CDR3 DNA reads TGTGCCAGCAGTTACTCGTCGCTGGACACTGAAGCTTTCTTT. Translation gives CASSYSSLDTEAFF.

The chain employs TRBV12-3 or TRBV12-4 and TRBJ1-5; perhaps TRBD1 as D (5 bases). V lost 7 bases to trimming and J lost 0 bases, with 7 bases between them. CDR3 length: 13 amino acids. CDR3 coding DNA: TGTGCCAGCACTGGGACTAGCAATCAGCCCCAGCATTTT. The encoded protein is CASTGTSNQPQHF.

A remark on this clonotype: A read error may account for a junction end that differs from germline. The V call is TRBV5-1, the J call TRBJ1-2, with a possible D match to TRBD1 (6 bases). The CDR3 loop spans 14 amino acids. Germline values: CDR1 SGHRS, CDR2 YFSETQ. CDR3 sequence reads: CASSRSITGTLFSF. The CDR3 bases are TGCGCCAGCAGCAGGAGTATTACCGGGACATTATTCTCCTTC.

This clonotype has more than one count but fewer than ten. CDR3 amino acids: CASRAQGRRTQYF. The CDR3 DNA is TGTGCCAGCAGAGCACAGGGGCGGAGGACGCAGTATTTT. This chain joins TRBV6-5 and TRBJ2-3; 7 bases map to TRBD1. CDR3 length: 13 residues. Germline values: CDR1 MNHEY, CDR2 SVGAGI. The V gene end was trimmed by 6 bases and the J gene end by 9 bases; junction bases not matched to a gene: 9.